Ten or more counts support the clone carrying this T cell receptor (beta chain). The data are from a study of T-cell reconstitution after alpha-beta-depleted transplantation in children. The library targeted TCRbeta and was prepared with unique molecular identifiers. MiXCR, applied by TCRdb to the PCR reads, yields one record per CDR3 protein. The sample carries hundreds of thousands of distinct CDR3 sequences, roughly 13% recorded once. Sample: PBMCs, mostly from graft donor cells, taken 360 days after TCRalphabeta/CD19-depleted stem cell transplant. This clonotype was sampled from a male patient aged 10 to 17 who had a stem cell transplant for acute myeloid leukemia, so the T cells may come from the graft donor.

The CDR3 DNA reads as TGTGCCAGCAGTTTGAGGGAAGGCCCATACAATGAGCAGTTCTTC. Its translation: CASSLREGPYNEQFF. The rearrangement uses TRBV27 and TRBJ2-1; D possibly corresponds to TRBD2 (5 bases). V was cut by 3 bases and J by 4 bases, with 13 bases left in between. Germline CDR1 and CDR2: MNHEY and SMNVEV (reference sequence). This CDR3 is 15 amino acids long.